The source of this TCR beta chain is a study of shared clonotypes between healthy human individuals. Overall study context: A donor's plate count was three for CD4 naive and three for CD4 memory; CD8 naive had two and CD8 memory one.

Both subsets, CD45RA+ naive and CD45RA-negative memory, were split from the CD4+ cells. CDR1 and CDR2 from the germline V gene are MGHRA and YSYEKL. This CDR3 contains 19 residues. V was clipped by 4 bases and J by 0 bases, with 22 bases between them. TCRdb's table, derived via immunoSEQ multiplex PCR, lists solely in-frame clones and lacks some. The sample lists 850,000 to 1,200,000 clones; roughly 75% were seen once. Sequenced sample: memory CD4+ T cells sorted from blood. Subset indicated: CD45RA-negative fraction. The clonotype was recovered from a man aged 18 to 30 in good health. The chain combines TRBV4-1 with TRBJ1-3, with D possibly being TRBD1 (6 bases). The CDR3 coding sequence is TGCGCCAGCAGCCTGGGACATCTGGTGCAGGGAGGCTCTGGAAACACCATATATTTT. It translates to CASSLGHLVQGGSGNTIYF.